This entry concerns a single T cell receptor (beta chain). The sample originates from a study of blood T cell repertoires in COVID-19. Study as a whole: PBMCs, B-cell-depleted T cells, or T cells provided the cDNA or gDNA that made up the material.

Germline V CDR1 and CDR2: ENHRY, SYGVKD. V was trimmed by 6 bases and J by 8 bases, leaving 16 bases between them. The CDR3 runs to 14 residues. Libraries were prepared by immunoSEQ multiplex PCR; TCRdb keeps only in-frame clonotypes and omits some of them. The data contain tens of thousands of clones, approximately 85% of them singletons. The sample consisted of peripheral blood. The origin of this receptor is a human donor in a cohort sampled during active COVID-19. V gene TRBV10-3 combines with J gene TRBJ1-4; the D gene is possibly TRBD1 (5 bases). CDR3 sequence: CAIRSGEVREKLFF. The CDR3 DNA reads TGTGCCATCAGGTCGGGGGAAGTACGGGAAAAACTGTTTTTT.